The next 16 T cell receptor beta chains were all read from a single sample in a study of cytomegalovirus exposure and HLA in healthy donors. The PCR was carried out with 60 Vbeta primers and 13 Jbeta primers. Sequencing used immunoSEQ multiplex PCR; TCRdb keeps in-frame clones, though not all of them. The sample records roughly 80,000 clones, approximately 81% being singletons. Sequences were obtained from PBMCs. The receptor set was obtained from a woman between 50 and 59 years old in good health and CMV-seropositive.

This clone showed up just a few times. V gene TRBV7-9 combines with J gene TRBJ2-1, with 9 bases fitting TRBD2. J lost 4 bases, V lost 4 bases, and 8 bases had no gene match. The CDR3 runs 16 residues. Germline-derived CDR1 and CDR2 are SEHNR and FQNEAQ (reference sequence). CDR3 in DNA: TGTGCCAGCAGCTCCGTAGCGGGAGCGGTGTACAATGAGCAGTTCTTC. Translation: CASSSVAGAVYNEQFF.

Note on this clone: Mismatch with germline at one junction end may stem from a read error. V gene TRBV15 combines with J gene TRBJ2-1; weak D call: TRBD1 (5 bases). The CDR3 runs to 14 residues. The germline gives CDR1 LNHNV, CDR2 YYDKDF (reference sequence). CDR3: CATSRGRSNNEQFF. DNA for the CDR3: TGTGCCACCAGCAGGGGGCGCTCCAACAATGAGCAGTTCTTC. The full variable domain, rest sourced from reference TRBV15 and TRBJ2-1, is DAMVIQNPRYQVTQFGKPVTLSCSQTLNHNVMYWYQQKSSQAPKLLFHYYDKDFNNEADTPDNFQSRRPNTSFCFLDIRSPGLGDTAMYLCATSRGRSNNEQFFGPGTRLTVL.

CDR3 DNA sequence: TGCGCCAGCAGCCAAGGCGCCGCTAGCGGAGCTAGCACAGATACGCAGTATTTT. Translation gives CASSQGAASGASTDTQYF. This chain joins TRBV4-1 and TRBJ2-3, with 7 bases fitting TRBD2. The V gene end was trimmed by 1 base and the J gene end by 0 bases; junction bases not matched to a gene: 10. The CDR3 is 18 amino acids. Germline assignment: CDR1 MGHRA and CDR2 YSYEKL.

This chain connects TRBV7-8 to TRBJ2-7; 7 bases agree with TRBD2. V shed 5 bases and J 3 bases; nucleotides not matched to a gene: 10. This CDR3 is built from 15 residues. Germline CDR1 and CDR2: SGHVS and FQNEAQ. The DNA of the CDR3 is TGTGCCAGCAGCCTCAGCCTAGCGGAGCTCTACGAGCAGTACTTC. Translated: CASSLSLAELYEQYF. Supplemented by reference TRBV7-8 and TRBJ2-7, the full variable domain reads GAGVSQSPRYKVAKRGQDVALRCDPISGHVSLFWYQQALGQGPEFLTYFQNEAQLDKSGLPSDRFFAERPEGSVSTLKIQRTQQEDSAVYLCASSLSLAELYEQYFGPGTRLTVT.

The CDR3: CAWSVLSYEQYF. The CDR3 nucleotides read TGTGCCTGGAGTGTACTGTCCTACGAGCAGTACTTC. The genes are TRBV30 and TRBJ2-7, with D hard to call. Germline CDR1 is GTSNPN and CDR2 is SVGIG (reference sequence). V was shortened by 0 bases and J by 1 base, with 4 bases between the two germline ends. There are 12 residues in the CDR3.

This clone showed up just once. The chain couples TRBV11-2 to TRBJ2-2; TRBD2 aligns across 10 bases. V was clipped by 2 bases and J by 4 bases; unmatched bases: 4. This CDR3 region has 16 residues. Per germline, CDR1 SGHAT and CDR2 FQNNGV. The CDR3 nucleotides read TGTGCCAGCAGCTTAAGCGGGAGGGTGGGCACCGGGGAGCTGTTTTTT. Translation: CASSLSGRVGTGELFF.

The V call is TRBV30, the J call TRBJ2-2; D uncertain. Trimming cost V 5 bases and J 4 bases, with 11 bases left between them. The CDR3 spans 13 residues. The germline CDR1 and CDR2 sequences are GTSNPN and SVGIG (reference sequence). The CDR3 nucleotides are TGTGCCTGGGCCGGGTATTCCACCGGGGAGCTGTTTTTT. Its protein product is CAWAGYSTGELFF.

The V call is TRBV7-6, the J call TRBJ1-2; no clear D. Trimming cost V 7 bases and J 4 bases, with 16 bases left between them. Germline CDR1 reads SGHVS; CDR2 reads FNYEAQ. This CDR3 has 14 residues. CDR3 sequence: CASTPGNGGYGYTF. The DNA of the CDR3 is TGTGCCAGCACCCCCGGGAACGGAGGCTATGGCTACACCTTC.

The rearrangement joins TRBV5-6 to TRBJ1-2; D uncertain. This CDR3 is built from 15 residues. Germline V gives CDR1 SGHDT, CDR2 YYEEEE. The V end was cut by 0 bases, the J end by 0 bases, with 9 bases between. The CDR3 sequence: CASSLEGGTNYGYTF. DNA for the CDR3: TGTGCCAGCAGCTTGGAGGGAGGGACTAACTATGGCTACACCTTC.

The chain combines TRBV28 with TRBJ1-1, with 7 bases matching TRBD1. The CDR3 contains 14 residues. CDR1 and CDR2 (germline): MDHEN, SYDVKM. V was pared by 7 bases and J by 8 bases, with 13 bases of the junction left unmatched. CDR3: CASTHGGGAGEAFF. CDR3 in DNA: TGTGCCAGCACCCACGGAGGGGGCGCAGGCGAAGCTTTCTTT.

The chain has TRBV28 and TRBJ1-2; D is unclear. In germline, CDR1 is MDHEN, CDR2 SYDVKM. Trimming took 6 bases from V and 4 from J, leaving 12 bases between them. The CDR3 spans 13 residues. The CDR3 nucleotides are TGTGCCAGCAGCACTGCCTCTTCCTATGGCTACACCTTC. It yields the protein CASSTASSYGYTF.

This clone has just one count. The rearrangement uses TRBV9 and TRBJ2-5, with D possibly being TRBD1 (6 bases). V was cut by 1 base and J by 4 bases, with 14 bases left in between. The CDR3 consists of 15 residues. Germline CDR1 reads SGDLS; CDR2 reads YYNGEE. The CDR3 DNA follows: TGTGCCAGCAGCGTAAGCCAGGGGAGAGGAGAGACCCAGTACTTC. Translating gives CASSVSQGRGETQYF.

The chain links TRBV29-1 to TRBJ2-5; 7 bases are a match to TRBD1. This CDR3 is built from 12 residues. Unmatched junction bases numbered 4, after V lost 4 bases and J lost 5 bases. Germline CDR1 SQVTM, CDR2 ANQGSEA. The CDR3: CSVGQGGETQYF. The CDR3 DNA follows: TGCAGCGTTGGACAGGGCGGGGAGACCCAGTACTTC.

As DNA, the CDR3 is TGTGCCAGCAGTTTATCGGCGGGAAGGGAGCAGTACTTC. Its protein is CASSLSAGREQYF. The chain combines TRBV27 with TRBJ2-7; D possibly corresponds to TRBD2 (6 bases). The CDR3 has 13 amino acids. CDR1 MNHEY and CDR2 SMNVEV come from the germline V gene (reference sequence). Trimming took 0 bases from V and 7 from J, leaving 10 bases between them.

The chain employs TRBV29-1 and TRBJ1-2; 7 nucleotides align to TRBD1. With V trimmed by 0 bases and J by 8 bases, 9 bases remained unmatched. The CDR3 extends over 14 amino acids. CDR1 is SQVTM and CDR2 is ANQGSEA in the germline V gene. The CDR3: CSVEDRGRGRGYTF. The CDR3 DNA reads TGCAGCGTTGAAGATCGGGGCAGGGGGAGAGGCTACACCTTC.

The CDR3 protein is CASSRAGESSETQYF. The CDR3 DNA reads TGTGCCAGCTCCCGAGCGGGGGAAAGTTCGGAGACCCAGTACTTC. J is TRBJ2-5 and V is TRBV11-2, with 8 bases matching TRBD2. With V trimmed by 8 bases and J by 5 bases, 13 bases remained unmatched. This CDR3 is 15 amino acids long. Germline lookup yields CDR1 SGHAT and CDR2 FQNNGV.